Below, 20 T cell receptor beta chains from the same sample are listed, as sequenced in a study of OX40 agonist ivuxolimab in advanced cancers. Sequencing used immunoSEQ multiplex PCR; TCRdb keeps in-frame clones, though not all of them. The table shows some 70,000 clones, with roughly four fifths occurring only once. The sequencing used CD4+ or CD8+ T cells sorted from blood, collected in a trial of the OX40 agonist ivuxolimab. All receptors come from an adult with an advanced solid tumor such as melanoma, head and neck, liver or kidney cancer.

This clone was observed once. J is TRBJ1-1 and V is TRBV21-1. TRBV21-1 constitutes a pseudogene. The CDR3 extends over 16 amino acids. In nucleotides, the CDR3 is TGTGCCAGCAGCAAAGCACTGTCGGCAAGTAGGACTGAAGCTTTCTTT. Translation: CASSKALSASRTEAFF.

The rearrangement links TRBV2 to TRBJ1-6; 9 bases line up with TRBD1. CDR1 SNHLY and CDR2 FYNNEI come from the germline V gene. The CDR3 totals 14 residues. Unmatched junction bases numbered 7, after V lost 5 bases and J lost 11 bases. The CDR3 region is CASSTGTGRAPLHF. In DNA form, the CDR3 reads TGTGCCAGCAGTACCGGGACAGGGCGAGCACCCCTCCACTTT.

This chain connects TRBV10-2 to TRBJ2-7; D is perhaps TRBD1 or TRBD2 (5 bases each). V was clipped by 4 bases and J by 3 bases, with 10 bases between them. Germline V gives CDR1 WSHSY, CDR2 SAAADI. The length of the CDR3 is 13 residues. CDR3 nucleotide sequence: TGCGCCAGCAGTGCGGGGCTGGTCTACGAGCAGTACTTC. Its protein is CASSAGLVYEQYF.

The CDR3 region is CASRARPDTQYF. CDR3 DNA sequence: TGTGCCAGCAGAGCGAGGCCAGATACGCAGTATTTT. This rearrangement joins TRBV6-5 to TRBJ2-3; D remains unclear. CDR3 length: 12 residues. Trimming cost V 6 bases and J 4 bases, with 8 bases left between them. Germline lookup yields CDR1 MNHEY and CDR2 SVGAGI.

The chain joins TRBV30 to TRBJ1-6; D gene ambiguous. The CDR3 is 12 residues long. Germline-derived CDR1 and CDR2 are GTSNPN and SVGIG (reference sequence). Trimming left V 2 bases short and J 10 bases short, with 9 bases between. This CDR3 is CAWSPLESPLHF. CDR3 bases: TGTGCCTGGAGTCCCCTGGAATCACCCCTCCACTTT.

The chain combines TRBV6-4 with TRBJ2-3; D possibly corresponds to TRBD2 (6 bases). This CDR3 contains 15 residues. Per the germline V gene, CDR1 is MRHNA and CDR2 is SNTAGT. Trimming took 0 bases from V and 0 from J, leaving 7 bases between them. The CDR3 loop is CASSDSRGSTDTQYF. In DNA form, the CDR3 reads TGTGCCAGCAGTGACTCACGGGGGAGCACAGATACGCAGTATTTT.

In DNA form, the CDR3 reads TGTGCCAGCAGCCCTTCGGGGACAGGGATCTACACCTTC. Residues: CASSPSGTGIYTF. The V gene is TRBV7-3, the J gene TRBJ1-2; 9 positions agree with TRBD1. J lost 10 bases, V lost 5 bases, and 8 bases had no gene match. Germline V gene sequence: CDR1 SGHTA, CDR2 FQGTGA. The CDR3 covers 13 residues.

V usage is TRBV6-5 and J usage is TRBJ1-3; no clear D. CDR1 is MNHEY, CDR2 SVGAGI, per germline. V dropped 10 bases and J dropped 1 base, with 17 bases sitting between them. The length of the CDR3 is 15 residues. The DNA for the CDR3 is TGTGCCACCTATTCCCAAGCGCCTTCTGGAAACACCATATATTTT. It translates to CATYSQAPSGNTIYF.

The chain links TRBV5-6 to TRBJ1-5; D not certain. V shed 4 bases and J shed 3 bases, with 11 bases lying between them. Looked up from germline, CDR1 is SGHDT and CDR2 is YYEEEE. This CDR3 comprises 14 residues. The CDR3 DNA is TGTGCCAGCAGCCCTGGCCTTGACAATCAGCCCCAGCATTTT. Translated: CASSPGLDNQPQHF.

The chain has TRBV6-6 and TRBJ2-3, with D possibly TRBD1 on 5 matching bases. CDR3 length equals 14 residues. Germline-derived CDR1 and CDR2 are MNHNY and SVGAGI (reference sequence). The V gene lost 6 bases and the J gene lost 4 bases, with 14 bases spanning the gap. CDR3 nucleotide sequence: TGTGCCAGCAGCAGACAGTTTGACGCAGATACGCAGTATTTT. Translation gives CASSRQFDADTQYF.

The chain carries TRBV11-2 and TRBJ2-3; possible D gene TRBD2, 6 bases. Trimming cost V 0 bases and J 10 bases, with 17 bases left between them. The germline V gene has CDR1 SGHAT and CDR2 FQNNGV. CDR3 size: 15 residues. CDR3: CASSLDPGLPAPQYF. DNA of the CDR3: TGTGCCAGCAGCTTAGACCCGGGACTCCCCGCCCCGCAGTATTTT.

The gene calls are TRBV12-5 and TRBJ2-5; D possibly corresponds to TRBD1 (6 bases). Trimming took off 5 bases at V and 4 bases at J, with 11 bases between the two ends. This CDR3 has 13 amino acids. In germline, CDR1 is LGHNT, CDR2 FRNRAP. For the CDR3, the DNA is TGTGCTAGTGGTCCACAGGGTAGAGAGACCCAGTACTTC. Encoded protein: CASGPQGRETQYF.

This chain uses TRBV5-6 with TRBJ1-3; D unresolved. Germline V gene lookup returns CDR1 SGHDT and CDR2 YYEEEE. V was trimmed by 4 bases and J by 0 bases, leaving 11 bases between them. The CDR3 sequence is 15 residues long. In DNA form, the CDR3 reads TGTGCCAGCAGCCTAGTAACTTCCTCTGGAAACACCATATATTTT. Residues: CASSLVTSSGNTIYF.

This chain connects TRBV7-3 to TRBJ1-3; a possible D gene is TRBD1 (5 bases). The ends were cut back, 3 bases at V and 3 bases at J, with 9 bases in the middle. The CDR3 is 14 residues long. In germline, CDR1 is SGHTA, CDR2 FQGTGA. The CDR3 nucleotides read TGTGCCAGCAGCTTCCAGGGTTATGGAAACACCATATATTTT. Residues: CASSFQGYGNTIYF.

The J gene is TRBJ2-3, the V gene TRBV7-9; 7 bases fit TRBD2. The CDR3 contains 16 residues. Germline V gene data show CDR1 as SEHNR and CDR2 as FQNEAQ (reference sequence). V shed 2 bases, J shed 2 bases, and the junction held 7 bases outside the gene matches. CDR3 sequence: CASSLSTSISTDTQYF. The CDR3 DNA reads as TGTGCCAGCAGCTTATCGACTAGCATTTCCACAGATACGCAGTATTTT.

This chain uses TRBV7-2 with TRBJ1-1; TRBD1 agrees at 8 bases. The CDR3 length is 15 residues. CDR1 SGHTA and CDR2 FQGNSA come from the germline V gene. Germline trimming cut 2 bases from V and 1 base from J; bases unmatched to any gene: 3. CDR3 DNA sequence: TGTGCCAGCAGCTTAATGCAGGGGGCGAACACTGAAGCTTTCTTT. It is translated as CASSLMQGANTEAFF.

The chain links TRBV6-5 to TRBJ1-2; D unresolved. The CDR3 has 15 residues. V lost 2 bases and J lost 2, with 12 bases in between. Germline-derived CDR1 and CDR2 are MNHEY and SVGAGI. In DNA form, the CDR3 reads TGTGCCAGCAGTTACGCGGCAGGAACAAACTATGGCTACACCTTC. Amino acids: CASSYAAGTNYGYTF.

The J gene is TRBJ2-1, the V gene TRBV19; 8 nucleotides agree with TRBD2. With 6 bases clipped from V and 9 bases from J, the junction kept 10 bases outside the gene matches. Looked up from germline, CDR1 is LNHDA and CDR2 is SQIVND (reference sequence). The CDR3 totals 14 residues. CDR3 coding DNA: TGTGCCAGTAGGCCAACCGGCGGGAGGAGTGAGCAGTTCTTC. Protein sequence: CASRPTGGRSEQFF. Together with reference TRBV19 and TRBJ2-1, the CDR3 gives the full variable domain: DGGITQSPKYLFRKEGQNVTLSCEQNLNHDAMYWYRQDPGQGLRLIYYSQIVNDFQKGDIAEGYSVSREKKESFPLTVTSAQKNPTAFYLCASRPTGGRSEQFFGPGTRLTVL.

The J gene is TRBJ1-3, the V gene TRBV19; tentatively, D is TRBD1 (5 bases). V was pared by 11 bases and J by 9 bases, with 35 bases between. Germline-derived CDR1 and CDR2 are LNHDA and SQIVND (reference sequence). The CDR3 runs 18 residues. CDR3 sequence: CALNVIRGAEVRMRTIYF. Here the CDR3 DNA reads TGTGCCCTAAACGTCATTAGGGGCGCTGAGGTCAGGATGCGCACCATATATTTT. The full variable domain, completed using reference TRBV19 and TRBJ1-3, is DGGITQSPKYLFRKEGQNVTLSCEQNLNHDAMYWYRQDPGQGLRLIYYSQIVNDFQKGDIAEGYSVSREKKESFPLTVTSAQKNPTAFYLCALNVIRGAEVRMRTIYFGEGSWLTVV.

The genes are TRBV4-3 and TRBJ2-5; 9 bases map to TRBD1. The J call may be in error: the DNA end matches TRBJ2-7 better. The CDR3 runs 15 residues. Germline V lookup: CDR1 LGHNA, CDR2 YSLEER. The CDR3: CASSQKTGGGYEQYF. In DNA, the CDR3 is TGCGCCAGCAGCCAAAAGACAGGGGGAGGGTACGAGCAGTACTTC.